This T cell receptor beta chain was identified during a study of cytomegalovirus exposure and HLA in healthy donors (dated by TCRdb to 2017 to 2019). A note on the overall study: An earlier analysis of several hundred of the donors reported approximately 260 Gb of sequence data and 117 million unique TCR beta sequences obtained from about 180 million T cells. An earlier analysis of approximately 580 of the donors used high-throughput TCR beta sequencing to judge whether each TCR beta V gene segment behaved as functional or pseudogenic. Of the roughly 400 genotyped donors, 81% fell in the genetic ancestry cluster associated with self-reported Caucasian donors. A later analysis re-analyzed previously published TCR beta repertoires from roughly 690 donors and added high-resolution HLA genotyping to study TCR occurrence patterns. Typing coverage varied by locus: roughly 620-640 donors for A, B, C, DRB1 and DQB1; some 520 for DQA1; 606 for DPA1; 450 to 480 for DPB1. HLA typing covered class I and class II loci at four-digit resolution. The aim of the study was to test whether cataloging public T cell receptors could identify signatures of past pathogen exposure. Roughly 5 DR-DQ haplotypes were handled as single units for association and clustering because linkage in the cohort was strong. The T cell repertoires of around 730 subjects were profiled by immunosequencing and related to cytomegalovirus serostatus. Alongside the repertoire data, information on donor age, sex, ethnicity and CMV serostatus was compiled. In the later analysis, no new phenotypic data were used to find candidate immune exposures; instead, reliance was placed on TCR beta sequences and their occurrence across donors. All discovery cohort repertoires had been generated on a single sequencing platform. To predict cytomegalovirus infection status, the study brought together high-throughput TCR immunosequencing, statistical association of individual TCRs with disease status, and machine learning. Besides the first cohort of 500 to 700 subjects, a separate validation cohort made up of 120 different subjects was used. In a later genetic analysis, genome-wide SNP genotypes for about three fifths of the roughly 670 donors were used, and that subset was treated as a discovery cohort. Among 398 genotyped donors of the cohort, an average of roughly 240,000 unique TCR beta nucleotide sequences were sequenced per donor, approximately 20% of them non-productive. An early release covering roughly 640 HLA-typed donors comprised about 290 gigabases of sequencing data and 85 million to 100 million unique TCR sequences.

V is pruned by 6 bases and J by 2 bases, leaving 6 bases of the junction without a gene match. The cysteine opens and the phenylalanine closes a CDR3 of 15 amino acids. Left in the record is the CDR3 DNA by itself, 45 bases read in frame from the first base. The germline V gene gives CDR1 as MNHEY and CDR2 as SVGAGI. The method was the immunoSEQ multiplex PCR assay. For the multiplex PCR, a mixture combining 60 forward primers for TCR Vbeta segments and 13 reverse primers for TCR Jbeta segments was used. A multiplex PCR assay on genomic DNA amplified the CDR3 region of rearranged TCR beta genes. The amplified TCR beta libraries were sequenced on the Illumina HiSeq System as 87-base-pair reads. Concerning the study's data processing: In a later analysis, 70 million to 95 million unique TCR beta chains were counted across the 500 to 700 repertoires, and roughly 11 million of these chains were shared by at least two donors. Raw reads were error-corrected and collapsed into unique sequences by a nearest-neighbor algorithm in which closely related sequences were merged to remove PCR and sequencing errors. CDR3 sequences were aligned to IMGT reference sequences to assign V, D and J gene segments. For a sequence to be retained, a match of at least six nucleotides to both a V gene segment and a J gene segment was required. Rearrangements were called productive when the CDR3 lacked stop codons and stayed in frame with V and J; all others were non-productive. Following IMGT convention, CDR3 was defined as the stretch from the second conserved V-encoded cysteine to the conserved J-encoded phenylalanine. In an earlier analysis of 587 of the donors, sequences lacking an unambiguous match to a single V gene segment were excluded. In an earlier analysis of several hundred of the donors, V segments were called functional above 56.7% productive rearrangements and were called segregating when the between-donor standard deviation exceeded 5%. To diagnose cytomegalovirus status from the catalog of TCR beta chain sequences, a statistical classification framework was built. In a later analysis, TCR nucleotide sequences were compared against IMGT/GENE-DB human TR gene sequences so that V and J genes could be assigned. The TCRdist pipeline was used in a later analysis to assign CDR3 sequences and most-parsimonious VDJ recombination scenarios. In a later analysis, each TCR beta chain was defined by its CDR3 amino acid sequence together with its V-gene family, and reads without a unique V-gene family were excluded. To address suspected cross-contamination and a sequencing artifact, a later analysis removed around 590 highly shared, low-generation-probability nucleotide sequences. In a later analysis, a clonal expansion index was calculated for each public chain from normalized within-repertoire ranks of inferred template counts. In a later analysis, generation probabilities were computed with a VDJ recombination model fitted to out-of-frame rearrangements, and the resulting probabilities were checked against IGoR. Hypergeometric tests were used in a later analysis to score TCR-TCR, TCR-HLA and TCR-CMV co-occurrence, with a repertoire-size bias correction applied to the TCR pairs. A later analysis estimated false discovery rates by permuting HLA or CMV assignments 20 times. In a later analysis, co-occurring TCRs were grouped with DBSCAN, and TCRdist sequence similarity was added when clustering was performed within HLA-allele-positive subsets. Co-occurrence clustering excluded repertoires with fewer than 30,000 or more than 120,000 public chains, plus five with anomalous nucleotide sharing. TCRdb mirrors the immuneACCESS table, restricted to in-frame sequences. Some clones are absent from its copies; in checked studies, under half trace to an unresolved V gene, and the reason for the others is unknown. V and J calls and clone size are as listed in that table; D and trimming were resolved from the DNA. The sample table records around 130,000 clones; 75% to 90% of these occur just once. The ten largest clonotypes hold about 4% of the sample.

Findings and caveats that apply to the study as a whole: The authors suggested that the approach could potentially be generalized to other disease states and immunological phenotypes. The earlier analysis of 587 of the donors excluded fewer than 20 rarely observed V segments, including chromosome 9 orphons, because counts were too low. A later analysis found that TCR association rates varied across HLA loci, with DRB1 alleles showing the most associated TCRs and HLA-C alleles the fewest. In both the original and validation cohorts, the classifier was reported to diagnose cytomegalovirus status with high specificity and sensitivity. An association between a missense DCLRE1C variant and V-gene and J-gene trimming of TCR beta chains was found in a later genetic analysis and replicated in an independent cohort. According to a later analysis, most CMV-associated TCR beta chains appeared to be HLA-restricted, and the HLA associations seemed to be driven largely by CMV exposure. Because some donors lacked HLA typing at each locus, the association tests relied only on the typed subset. A group of highly shared sequence variants was considered likely to be a technical artifact of the sequencing pipeline. When HLA alleles, especially DR and DQ, strongly co-occurred, attributing TCR associations to individual alleles was difficult. Correlated functional status among segregating V segments might reflect linkage disequilibrium, but an unknown experimental factor could not be ruled out. A later analysis found that HLA-associated TCR beta chains were more clonally expanded and had lower generation probabilities than equally common non-associated chains. In vitro tests confirmed that a few of the cytomegalovirus-associated TCR beta chains recognize cytomegalovirus antigens. Broadly in line with IMGT annotations, most TCR beta V segments showed up in productive rearrangements about 90% or about 30% of the time in an earlier analysis of several hundred of the donors. The only immune exposure information available for the cohort was CMV serostatus. While some public TCRs were present in many individuals, most TCR sequences turned up only very rarely across donors. A later analysis associated 15,000 to 20,000 TCR beta sequences with specific HLA alleles at a false discovery rate of 0.05. This cohort had only TCR beta chains sequenced, and the lack of alpha or paired-chain data limited which features could be detected. In a later analysis, several top co-occurrence clusters were reported to appear linked to parvovirus B19, influenza, CMV and Epstein-Barr virus. A further reported finding was that TCR beta sequences accurately predicted the HLA-A and HLA-B alleles for most subjects in the first cohort. The 87-base-pair reads could not distinguish some IMGT-functional V segments, including TRBV6-2 and TRBV6-3, so those segments were excluded. A total of 164 TCR beta chains were listed by the study as associated with cytomegalovirus. Sequencing depth was assumed to be roughly uniform across donors in the presence/absence analyses, though that assumption may not hold. Compared with the approximately 600-donor mean, donors in an Asian-associated ancestry cluster had fewer N-insertions in productive TCRs, according to a later genetic analysis.

Regarding this clone: Its cognate antigen has yet to be identified. Nothing much larger sits one base from this clone, and base qualities are not available.

In total, 600 or so healthy bone marrow donors made up the cohort. At the time of sampling, every cohort member was nominally healthy, though immune exposures that went unrecorded were likely present. The donor tested CMV seronegative and was one of the 352 seronegative cohort members. A peripheral blood sample was collected from each donor, and TCR beta sequencing was performed on peripheral blood mononuclear cells. The Qiagen DNeasy Blood Extraction Kit was used to extract genomic DNA from the blood cell samples. This clonotype was obtained from a middle-aged woman in good health and CMV-seronegative. The chain couples TRBV6-5 to TRBJ1-3, with TRBD1 matching 8 junction bases. The specimen was PBMCs. The CDR3 reads as follows: CASSSGQAPGNTIYF. The nucleotide sequence reads as follows: TGTGCCAGCAGCTCGGGACAGGCTCCTGGAAACACCATATATTTT.